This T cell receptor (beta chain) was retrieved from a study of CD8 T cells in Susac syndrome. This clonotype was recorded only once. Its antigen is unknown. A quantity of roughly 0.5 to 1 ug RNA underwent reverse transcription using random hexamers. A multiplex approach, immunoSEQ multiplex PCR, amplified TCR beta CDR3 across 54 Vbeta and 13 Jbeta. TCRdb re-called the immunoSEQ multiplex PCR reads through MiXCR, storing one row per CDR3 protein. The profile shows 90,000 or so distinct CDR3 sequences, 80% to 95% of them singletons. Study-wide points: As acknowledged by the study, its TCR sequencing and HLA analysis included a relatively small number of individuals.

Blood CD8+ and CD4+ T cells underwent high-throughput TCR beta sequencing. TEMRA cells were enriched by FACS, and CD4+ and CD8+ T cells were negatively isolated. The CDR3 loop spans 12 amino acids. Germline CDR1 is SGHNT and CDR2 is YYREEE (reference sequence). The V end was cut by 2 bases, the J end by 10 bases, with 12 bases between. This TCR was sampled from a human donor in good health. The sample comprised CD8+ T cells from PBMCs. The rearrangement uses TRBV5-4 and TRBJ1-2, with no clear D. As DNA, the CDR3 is TGTGCCAGCAGCTTCTCGGCCGAATCCTACACCTTC. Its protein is CASSFSAESYTF.